The 13 T cell receptor beta chains below come from one sample, sequenced in a study of CD8 T cells in Susac syndrome. RNA in amounts of roughly 0.5 to 1 ug was reverse transcribed with random hexamers. TCRdb processed the immunoSEQ multiplex PCR reads anew with MiXCR; each CDR3 protein has one entry. The top ten clones hold 0.095% of a sample with 200,000 to 250,000 distinct CDR3 sequences, 95% of them seen once. The specimen was CD4+ T cells from PBMCs. The source of these receptors is a human donor with multiple sclerosis.

The chain recombines TRBV11-2 with TRBJ1-4; weak D call: TRBD1 (5 bases). V lost 5 bases, J lost 3 bases, and 19 bases lay in between. The CDR3 runs 17 residues. Germline values: CDR1 SGHAT, CDR2 FQNNGV. The CDR3 bases are TGTGCCAGCAGCCGTTTGGTGTCCCGGGGGGCTAATGAAAAACTGTTTTTT. It is translated as CASSRLVSRGANEKLFF.

The CDR3 loop reads CASSFQASYEQYF. The CDR3 region has the DNA TGTGCCAGCAGCTTTCAGGCTAGCTACGAGCAGTACTTC. The V call is TRBV7-2, the J call TRBJ2-7; the D is unclear. This CDR3 is 13 amino acids long. Trimming took off 3 bases at V and 3 bases at J, with 9 bases between the two ends. Per germline, CDR1 SGHTA and CDR2 FQGNSA.

The chain carries TRBV3-1 and TRBJ2-7; 7 nucleotides line up with TRBD1. Germline V gives CDR1 LGHDT, CDR2 YNNKEL (reference sequence). V was pared by 4 bases and J by 7 bases, with 10 bases of the junction left unmatched. CDR3 length: 14 amino acids. CDR3 coding DNA: TGTGCCAGCAGCCGCCACCGGGACAGCCAAGAGCAGTACTTC. Its translation: CASSRHRDSQEQYF.

The chain is built from TRBV4-2 and TRBJ2-3; 8 bases are shared with TRBD2. Germline V gene data show CDR1 as LGHNA and CDR2 as YNFKEQ. V shed 5 bases and J 6 bases; nucleotides not matched to a gene: 4. The CDR3 covers 13 residues. Here the CDR3 reads CASSSRGGDTQYF. CDR3 DNA: TGTGCCAGCAGCTCCCGGGGGGGGGATACGCAGTATTTT.

The chain links TRBV29-1 to TRBJ1-4, with 8 bases matching TRBD1. V lost 7 bases and J lost 6; bases outside the gene matches: 7. CDR1 SQVTM and CDR2 ANQGSEA come from the germline V gene. CDR3 length equals 13 residues. Here the CDR3 reads CSAQDRVHEKLFF. The CDR3 bases are TGCAGCGCCCAGGACAGGGTACATGAAAAACTGTTTTTT.

The chain has TRBV6-5 and TRBJ2-5; 12 bases align to TRBD2. The germline CDR1 and CDR2 sequences are MNHEY and SVGAGI. Trimming cost V 6 bases and J 6 bases; bases outside gene matches: 5. CDR3 length: 14 amino acids. The CDR3 DNA follows: TGTGCCAGCAGGGTCCTAGCGGGAGGGAAGACCCAGTACTTC. Its protein product is CASRVLAGGKTQYF.

The CDR3, as DNA: TGTGCCTGGACCCCGGGACTCTCCTACGAGCAGTACTTC. It specifies CAWTPGLSYEQYF. The chain employs TRBV30 and TRBJ2-7; D might be TRBD2 (6 bases). From germline, CDR1 is GTSNPN and CDR2 SVGIG (reference sequence). Trimming took 4 bases from V and 0 from J, leaving 10 bases between them. The CDR3 covers 13 residues.

The rearrangement links TRBV12-3 or TRBV12-4 to TRBJ1-1; D is unresolved. V lost 8 bases to trimming and J lost 3 bases, with 10 bases between them. This CDR3 is built from 12 residues. In DNA, the CDR3 is TGTGCCAGCGGCCGTAGCTACACTGAAGCTTTCTTT. This gives the protein CASGRSYTEAFF.

The CDR3 region has the DNA TGTGCCACCCTGACAGGGGGTGAGGACGAGCAGTACTTC. Its translation is CATLTGGEDEQYF. The V gene is TRBV2, the J gene TRBJ2-7; 9 bases fit TRBD1. After removal of 10 bases from V and 5 bases from J, the junction contained 9 bases not matched to a gene. Per germline, CDR1 SNHLY and CDR2 FYNNEI. The length of the CDR3 is 13 residues.

The chain has TRBV15 and TRBJ1-3; no reliable D call. Germline-derived CDR1 and CDR2 are LNHNV and YYDKDF (reference sequence). This CDR3 is 16 amino acids long. V was clipped by 1 base and J by 0 bases, with 10 bases between them. CDR3 in DNA: TGTGCCACCAGCAGAGCTCTTGGTACCTCTGGAAACACCATATATTTT. Protein sequence: CATSRALGTSGNTIYF.

This chain links TRBV20-1 with TRBJ2-5; 9 bases align to TRBD2. J was trimmed by 4 bases and V by 3 bases; bases with no gene match: 6. CDR3 length equals 14 residues. Germline V gives CDR1 DFQATT, CDR2 SNEGSKA (reference sequence). The CDR3 loop reads CSASVRAGGETQYF. The CDR3 region has the DNA TGCAGTGCTAGCGTTCGAGCGGGGGGAGAGACCCAGTACTTC.

This chain joins TRBV28 and TRBJ2-5; 10 bases match TRBD2. The trim removed 8 bases at V and 5 bases at J, leaving 5 bases unmatched. Germline-derived CDR1 and CDR2 are MDHEN and SYDVKM. This CDR3 contains 13 residues. CDR3 bases: TGTGCCAGCCAAGCGGGAGGGCCGGAGACCCAGTACTTC. It is translated as CASQAGGPETQYF.

The CDR3 is CASSSSWQTKFF. As DNA, the CDR3 is TGTGCCAGCAGTTCCTCATGGCAGACTAAGTTCTTC. V usage is TRBV28 and J usage is TRBJ2-1, with D possibly being TRBD2 (5 bases). Germline V lookup: CDR1 MDHEN, CDR2 SYDVKM. This CDR3 contains 12 residues. Trimming left V 4 bases short and J 14 bases short, with 15 bases between. Variable domain in full (rest from reference TRBV28 and TRBJ2-1): DVKVTQSSRYLVKRTGEKVFLECVQDMDHENMFWYRQDPGLGLRLIYFSYDVKMKEKGDIPEGYSVSREKKERFSLILESASTNQTSMYLCASSSSWQTKFFGPGTRLTVL.